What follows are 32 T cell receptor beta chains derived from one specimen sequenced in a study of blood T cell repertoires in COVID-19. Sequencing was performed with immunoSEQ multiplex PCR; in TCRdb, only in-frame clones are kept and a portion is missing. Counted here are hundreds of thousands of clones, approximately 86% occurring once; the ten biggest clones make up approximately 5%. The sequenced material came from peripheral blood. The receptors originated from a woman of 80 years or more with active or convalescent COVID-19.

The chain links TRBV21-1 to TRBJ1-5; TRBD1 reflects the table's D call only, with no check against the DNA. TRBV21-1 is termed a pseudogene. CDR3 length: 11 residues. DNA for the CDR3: TGTGCCAGCCTACTACGACAGTCCCAGCATTTT. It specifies CASLLRQSQHF.

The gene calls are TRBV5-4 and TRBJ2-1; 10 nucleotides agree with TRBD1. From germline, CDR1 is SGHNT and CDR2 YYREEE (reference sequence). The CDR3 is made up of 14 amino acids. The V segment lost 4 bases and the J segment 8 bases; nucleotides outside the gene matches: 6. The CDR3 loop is CASSAGQGNDEQFF. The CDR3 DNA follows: TGTGCCAGCAGCGCGGGACAGGGGAACGATGAGCAGTTCTTC.

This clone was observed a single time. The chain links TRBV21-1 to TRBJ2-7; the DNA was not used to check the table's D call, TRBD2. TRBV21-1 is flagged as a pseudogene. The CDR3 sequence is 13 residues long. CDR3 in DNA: TGTGTCAGCAGCAGCGGGAGGGACTACGAGCAGTACTTC. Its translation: CVSSSGRDYEQYF.

The CDR3 nucleotides read TGTGCCAGCAGTTGGAGTAGCCGTACCGGGGAGCTGTTTTTT. Protein product: CASSWSSRTGELFF. The chain combines TRBV27 with TRBJ2-2; D call uncertain. From germline, CDR1 is MNHEY and CDR2 SMNVEV (reference sequence). With 4 bases removed from V and 5 bases from J, the gap between germline ends came to 11 bases. This CDR3 has 14 amino acids.

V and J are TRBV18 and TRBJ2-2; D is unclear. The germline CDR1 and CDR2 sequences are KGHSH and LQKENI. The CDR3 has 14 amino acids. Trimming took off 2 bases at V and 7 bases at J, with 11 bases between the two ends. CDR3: CASSPTLDVGELFF. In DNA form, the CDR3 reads TGTGCCAGCTCACCAACCCTAGATGTCGGGGAGCTGTTTTTT.

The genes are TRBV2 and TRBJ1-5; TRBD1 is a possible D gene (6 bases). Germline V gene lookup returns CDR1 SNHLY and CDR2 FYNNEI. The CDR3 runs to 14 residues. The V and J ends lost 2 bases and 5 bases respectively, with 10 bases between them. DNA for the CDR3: TGTGCCAGCAGTGAAACTGGGGGCTATCAGCCCCAGCATTTT. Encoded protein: CASSETGGYQPQHF.

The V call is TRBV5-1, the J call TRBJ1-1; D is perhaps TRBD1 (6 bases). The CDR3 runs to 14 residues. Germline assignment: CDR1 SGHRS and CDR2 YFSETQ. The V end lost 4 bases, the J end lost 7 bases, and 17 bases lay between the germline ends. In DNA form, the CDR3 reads TGCGCCAGCAGCCCCGGCGGGGGCGGAGATGAAGCTTTCTTT. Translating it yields CASSPGGGGDEAFF.

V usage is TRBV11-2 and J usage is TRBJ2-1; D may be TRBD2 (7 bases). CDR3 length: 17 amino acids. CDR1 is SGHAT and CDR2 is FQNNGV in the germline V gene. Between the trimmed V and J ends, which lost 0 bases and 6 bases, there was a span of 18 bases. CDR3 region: CASSLDFAGAALNEQFF. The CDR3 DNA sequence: TGTGCCAGCAGCTTAGATTTTGCGGGGGCCGCTCTCAATGAGCAGTTCTTC.

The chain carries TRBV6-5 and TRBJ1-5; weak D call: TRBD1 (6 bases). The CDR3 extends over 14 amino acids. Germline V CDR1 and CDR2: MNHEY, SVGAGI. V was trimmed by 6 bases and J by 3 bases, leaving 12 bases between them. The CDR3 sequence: CASSYDRNNQPQHF. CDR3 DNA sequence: TGTGCCAGCAGCTACGACAGGAACAATCAGCCCCAGCATTTT.

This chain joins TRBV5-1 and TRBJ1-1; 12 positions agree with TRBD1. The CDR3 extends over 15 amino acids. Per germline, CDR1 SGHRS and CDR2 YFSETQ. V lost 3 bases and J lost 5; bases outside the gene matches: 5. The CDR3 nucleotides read TGCGCCAGCAGCTCGGGACAGGGGGCGGGGACTGAAGCTTTCTTT. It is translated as CASSSGQGAGTEAFF.

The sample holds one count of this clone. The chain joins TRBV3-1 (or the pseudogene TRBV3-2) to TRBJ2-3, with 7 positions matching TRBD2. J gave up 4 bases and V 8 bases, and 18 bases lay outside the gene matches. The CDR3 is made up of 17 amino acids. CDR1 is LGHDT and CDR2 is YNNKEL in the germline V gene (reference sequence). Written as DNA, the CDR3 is TGTGCCAGCTCATCAAGACGGGGGGTAAGGGCTCCAGATACGCAGTATTTT. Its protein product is CASSSRRGVRAPDTQYF.

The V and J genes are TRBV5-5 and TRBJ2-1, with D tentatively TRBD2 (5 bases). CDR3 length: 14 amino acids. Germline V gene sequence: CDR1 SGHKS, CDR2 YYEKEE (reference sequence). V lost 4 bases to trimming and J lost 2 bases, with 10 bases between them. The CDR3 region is CASSPLGTYNEQFF. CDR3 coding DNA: TGTGCCAGCAGCCCCCTCGGGACCTACAATGAGCAGTTCTTC.

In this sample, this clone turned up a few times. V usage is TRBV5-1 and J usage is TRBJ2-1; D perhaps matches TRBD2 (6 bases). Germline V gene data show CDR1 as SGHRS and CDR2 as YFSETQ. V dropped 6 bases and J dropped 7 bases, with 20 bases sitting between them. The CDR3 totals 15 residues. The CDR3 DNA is TGCGCCAGCAATCTAGGGACTGCATTAGTGAATGAGCAGTTCTTC. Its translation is CASNLGTALVNEQFF.

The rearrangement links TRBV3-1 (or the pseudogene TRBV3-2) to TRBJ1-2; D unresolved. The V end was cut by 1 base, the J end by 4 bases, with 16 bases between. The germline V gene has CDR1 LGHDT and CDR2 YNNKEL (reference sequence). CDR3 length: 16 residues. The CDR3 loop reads CASSQAIRSRGYGYTF. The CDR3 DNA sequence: TGTGCCAGCAGCCAAGCCATTAGGTCTCGCGGCTATGGCTACACCTTC.

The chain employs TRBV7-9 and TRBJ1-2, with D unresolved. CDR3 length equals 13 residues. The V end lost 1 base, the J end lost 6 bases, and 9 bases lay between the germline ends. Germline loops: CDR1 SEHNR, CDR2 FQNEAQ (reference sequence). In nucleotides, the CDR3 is TGTGCCAGCAGCTTAGAATTCGAGAATGGCTACACCTTC. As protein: CASSLEFENGYTF.

The CDR3 DNA is TGTGCCAGCAGCTTGGGGGCTCGGTACGAGCAGTACTTC. Its protein is CASSLGARYEQYF. The V gene is TRBV7-2, the J gene TRBJ2-7, with a tentative D call TRBD1 (6 bases). From germline, CDR1 is SGHTA and CDR2 FQGNSA. CDR3 length: 13 residues. V shed 3 bases and J shed 4 bases, with 10 bases lying between them.

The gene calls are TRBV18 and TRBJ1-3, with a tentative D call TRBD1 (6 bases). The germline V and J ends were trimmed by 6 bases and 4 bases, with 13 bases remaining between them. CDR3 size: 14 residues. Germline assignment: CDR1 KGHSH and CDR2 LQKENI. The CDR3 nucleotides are TGTGCCAGCTCTCAAACGACAGGCGGAAACACCATATATTTT. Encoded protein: CASSQTTGGNTIYF. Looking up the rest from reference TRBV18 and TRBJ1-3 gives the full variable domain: NAGVMQNPRHLVRRRGQEARLRCSPMKGHSHVYWYRQLPEEGLKFMVYLQKENIIDESGMPKERFSAEFPKEGPSILRIQQVVRGDSAAYFCASSQTTGGNTIYFGEGSWLTVV.

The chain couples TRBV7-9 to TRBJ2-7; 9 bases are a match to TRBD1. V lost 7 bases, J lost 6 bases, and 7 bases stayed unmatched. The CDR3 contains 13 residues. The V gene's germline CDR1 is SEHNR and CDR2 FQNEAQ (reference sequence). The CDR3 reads CASKLGTGIEQYF. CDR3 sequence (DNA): TGTGCCAGCAAATTAGGGACAGGGATCGAGCAGTACTTC.

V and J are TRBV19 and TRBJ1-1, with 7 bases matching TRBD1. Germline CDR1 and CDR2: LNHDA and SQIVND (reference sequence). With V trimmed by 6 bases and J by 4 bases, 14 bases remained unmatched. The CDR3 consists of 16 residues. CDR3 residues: CASSPDRAGLGTEAFF. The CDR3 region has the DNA TGTGCCAGTAGCCCCGACAGGGCCGGTCTGGGCACTGAAGCTTTCTTT.

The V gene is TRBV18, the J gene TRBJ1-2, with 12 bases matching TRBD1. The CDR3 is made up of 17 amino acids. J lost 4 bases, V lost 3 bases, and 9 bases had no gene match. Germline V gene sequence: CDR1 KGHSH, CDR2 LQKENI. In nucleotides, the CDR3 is TGTGCCAGCTCACCGCCGGGACAGGGGGCGCGGGGCTATGGCTACACCTTC. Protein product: CASSPPGQGARGYGYTF.

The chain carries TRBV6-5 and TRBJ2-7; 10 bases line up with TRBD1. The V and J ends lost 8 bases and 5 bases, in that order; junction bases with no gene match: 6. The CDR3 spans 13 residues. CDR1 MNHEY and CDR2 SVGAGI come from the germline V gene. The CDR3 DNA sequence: TGTGCCAGCGGAACGGGACAGGGGAACGAGCAGTACTTC. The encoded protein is CASGTGQGNEQYF.

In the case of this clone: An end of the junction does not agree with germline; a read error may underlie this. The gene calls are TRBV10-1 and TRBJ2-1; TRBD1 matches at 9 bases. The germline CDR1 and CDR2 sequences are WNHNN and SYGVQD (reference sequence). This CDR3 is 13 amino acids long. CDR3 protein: CASSDHRQGEVIF. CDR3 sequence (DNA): TGCGCCAGCAGTGATCATCGACAGGGGGAAGTAATCTTC.

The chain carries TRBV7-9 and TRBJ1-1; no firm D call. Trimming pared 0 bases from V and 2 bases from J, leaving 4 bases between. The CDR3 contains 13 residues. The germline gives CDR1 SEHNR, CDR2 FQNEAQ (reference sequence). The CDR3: CASSLAYNTEAFF. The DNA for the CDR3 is TGTGCCAGCAGCTTAGCGTATAACACTGAAGCTTTCTTT.

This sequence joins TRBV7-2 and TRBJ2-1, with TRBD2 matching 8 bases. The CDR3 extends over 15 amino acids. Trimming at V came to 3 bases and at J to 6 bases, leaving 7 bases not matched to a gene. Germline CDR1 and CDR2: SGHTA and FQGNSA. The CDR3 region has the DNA TGTGCCAGCAGCTTCTATGGACTAGCTGCCAATGAGCAGTTCTTC. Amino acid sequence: CASSFYGLAANEQFF.

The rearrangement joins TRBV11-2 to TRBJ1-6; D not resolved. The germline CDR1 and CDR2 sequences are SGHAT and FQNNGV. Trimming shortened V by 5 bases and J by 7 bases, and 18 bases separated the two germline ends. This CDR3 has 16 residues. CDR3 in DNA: TGTGCCAGCAGCCCCGACGGGTGGCCCCAGAATTCACCCCTCCACTTT. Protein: CASSPDGWPQNSPLHF. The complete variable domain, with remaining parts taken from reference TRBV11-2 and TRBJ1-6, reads EAGVAQSPRYKIIEKRQSVAFWCNPISGHATLYWYQQILGQGPKLLIQFQNNGVVDDSQLPKDRFSAERLKGVDSTLKIQPAKLEDSAVYLCASSPDGWPQNSPLHFGNGTRLTVT.

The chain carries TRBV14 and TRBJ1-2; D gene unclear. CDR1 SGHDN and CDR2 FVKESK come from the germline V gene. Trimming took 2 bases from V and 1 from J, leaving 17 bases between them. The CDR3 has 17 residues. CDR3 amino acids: CASSQRFYQLLNYGYTF. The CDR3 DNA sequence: TGTGCCAGCAGCCAACGATTTTACCAACTACTTAACTATGGCTACACCTTC.

The CDR3 loop is CASSQRTLAAITDTQYF. The CDR3 nucleotides read TGTGCCAGCAGCCAAAGGACTCTAGCGGCGATCACAGATACGCAGTATTTT. The V and J genes are TRBV3-1 (or the pseudogene TRBV3-2) and TRBJ2-3; the match to TRBD2 covers 7 bases. V trimming: 2 bases; J trimming: 2 bases; junction bases outside the gene matches: 10. The CDR3 has 17 residues. Germline V lookup: CDR1 LGHDT, CDR2 YNNKEL (reference sequence).

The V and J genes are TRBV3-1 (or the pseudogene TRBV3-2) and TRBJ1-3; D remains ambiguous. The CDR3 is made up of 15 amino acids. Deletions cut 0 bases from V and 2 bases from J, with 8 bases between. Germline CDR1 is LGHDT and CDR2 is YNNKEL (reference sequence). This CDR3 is CASSQDPGTGNTIYF. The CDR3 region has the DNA TGTGCCAGCAGCCAAGATCCGGGTACTGGAAACACCATATATTTT.

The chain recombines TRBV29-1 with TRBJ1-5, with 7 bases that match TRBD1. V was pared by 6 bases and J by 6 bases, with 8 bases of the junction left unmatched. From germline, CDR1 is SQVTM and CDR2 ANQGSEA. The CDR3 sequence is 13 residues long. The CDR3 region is CSVRQGGSQPQHF. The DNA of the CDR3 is TGCAGCGTAAGACAGGGAGGTAGTCAGCCCCAGCATTTT.

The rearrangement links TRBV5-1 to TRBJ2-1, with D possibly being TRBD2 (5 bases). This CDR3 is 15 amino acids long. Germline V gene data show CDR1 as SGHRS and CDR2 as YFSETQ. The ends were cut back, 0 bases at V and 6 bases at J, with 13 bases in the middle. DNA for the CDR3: TGCGCCAGCAGCTTGGCCGGTGGGAGTGTCAATGAGCAGTTCTTC. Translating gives CASSLAGGSVNEQFF.

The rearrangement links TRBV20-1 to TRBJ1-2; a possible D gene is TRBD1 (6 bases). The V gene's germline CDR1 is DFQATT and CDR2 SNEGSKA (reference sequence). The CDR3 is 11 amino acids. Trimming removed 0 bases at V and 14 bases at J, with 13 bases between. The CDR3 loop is CSARDWGPETF. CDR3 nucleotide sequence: TGCAGTGCTAGAGATTGGGGGCCGGAGACCTTC.

The CDR3 here is CASASPGTGAGNTIYF. In nucleotides, the CDR3 is TGTGCCAGCGCATCCCCCGGGACAGGGGCAGGAAACACCATATATTTT. This chain uses TRBV28 with TRBJ1-3; 10 bases are a match to TRBD1. V lost 8 bases and J lost 4; bases outside the gene matches: 11. The CDR3 contains 16 residues. Germline CDR1 is MDHEN and CDR2 is SYDVKM.